The clone carrying this T cell receptor beta chain was detected only a few times. The sample originates from a study of shared clonotypes between healthy human individuals. The protocol was immunoSEQ multiplex PCR, while the TCRdb copy is restricted to in-frame clones and leaves out a portion. Here the sample spans approximately 1,000,000 clones, 75% to 80% being singletons. The sample was memory CD4+ T cells from PBMCs. Subset meaning: CD45RA-negative fraction. The receptor comes from a man younger than 30 in good health. Some clones in this sample may be carry-over from other donors' samples.

Here the CDR3 DNA reads TGCGCCAGCAGCCAAGAAGATGGGTTAGCGGGATGGACCGGGGAGCTGTTTTTT. It codes for CASSQEDGLAGWTGELFF. The chain is built from TRBV4-3 and TRBJ2-2; 8 bases agree with TRBD2. This CDR3 comprises 18 residues. Trimming took 0 bases from V and 5 from J; bases not matched to a gene: 11. CDR1 is LGHNA and CDR2 is YSLEER in the germline V gene.